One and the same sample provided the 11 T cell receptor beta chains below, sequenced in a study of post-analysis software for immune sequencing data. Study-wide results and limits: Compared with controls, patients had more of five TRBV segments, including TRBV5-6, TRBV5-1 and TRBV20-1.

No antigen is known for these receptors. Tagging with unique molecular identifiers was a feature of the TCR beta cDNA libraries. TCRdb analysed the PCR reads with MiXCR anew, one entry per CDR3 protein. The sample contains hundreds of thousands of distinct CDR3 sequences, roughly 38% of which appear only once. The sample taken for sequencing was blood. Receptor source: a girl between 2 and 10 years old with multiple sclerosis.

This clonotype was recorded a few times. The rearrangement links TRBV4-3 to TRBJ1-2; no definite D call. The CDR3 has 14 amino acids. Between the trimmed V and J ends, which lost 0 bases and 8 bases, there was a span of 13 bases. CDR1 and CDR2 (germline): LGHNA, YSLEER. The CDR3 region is CASSQDSTGVGYTF. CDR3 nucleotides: TGCGCCAGCAGCCAAGATAGTACCGGGGTCGGCTACACCTTC.

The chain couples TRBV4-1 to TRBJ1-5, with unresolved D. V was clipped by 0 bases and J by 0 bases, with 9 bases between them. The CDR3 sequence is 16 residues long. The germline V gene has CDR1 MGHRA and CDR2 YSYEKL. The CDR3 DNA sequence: TGCGCCAGCAGCCAAGATGTACCTTTTAGCAATCAGCCCCAGCATTTT. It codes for CASSQDVPFSNQPQHF.

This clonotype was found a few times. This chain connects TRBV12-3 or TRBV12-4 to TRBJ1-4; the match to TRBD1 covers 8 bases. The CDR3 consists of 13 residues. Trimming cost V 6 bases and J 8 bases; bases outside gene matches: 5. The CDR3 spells CASRVRDREKLFF. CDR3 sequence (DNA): TGTGCCAGCAGGGTCCGGGACAGGGAAAAACTGTTTTTT.

Here the CDR3 reads CSVEGQGGYEQYF. CDR3 DNA: TGCAGCGTTGAGGGACAGGGCGGCTACGAGCAGTACTTC. The J gene is TRBJ2-7, the V gene TRBV29-1, with TRBD1 identical over 9 bases. Germline values: CDR1 SQVTM, CDR2 ANQGSEA. CDR3 length equals 13 residues. Unmatched junction bases numbered 3, after V lost 3 bases and J lost 3 bases.

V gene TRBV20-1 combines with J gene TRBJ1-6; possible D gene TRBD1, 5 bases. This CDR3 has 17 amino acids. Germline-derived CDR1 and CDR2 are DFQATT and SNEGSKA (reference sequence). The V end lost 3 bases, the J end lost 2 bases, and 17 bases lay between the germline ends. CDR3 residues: CSARVPGGSPYNSPLHF. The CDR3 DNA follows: TGCAGTGCTAGGGTGCCGGGGGGAAGCCCCTATAATTCACCCCTCCACTTT.

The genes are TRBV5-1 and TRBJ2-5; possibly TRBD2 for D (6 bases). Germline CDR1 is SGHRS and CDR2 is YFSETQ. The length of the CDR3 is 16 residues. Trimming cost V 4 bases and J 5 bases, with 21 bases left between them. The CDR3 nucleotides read TGCGCCAGCAGCGCCTCGACTAGGACGTATGAGGAGACCCAGTACTTC. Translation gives CASSASTRTYEETQYF.

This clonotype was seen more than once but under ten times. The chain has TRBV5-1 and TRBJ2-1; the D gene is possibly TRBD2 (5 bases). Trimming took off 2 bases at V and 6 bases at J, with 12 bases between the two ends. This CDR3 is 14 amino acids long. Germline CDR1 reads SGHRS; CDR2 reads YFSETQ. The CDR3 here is CASSLGPGSNEQFF. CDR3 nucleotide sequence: TGCGCCAGCAGCTTAGGGCCGGGGTCCAATGAGCAGTTCTTC.

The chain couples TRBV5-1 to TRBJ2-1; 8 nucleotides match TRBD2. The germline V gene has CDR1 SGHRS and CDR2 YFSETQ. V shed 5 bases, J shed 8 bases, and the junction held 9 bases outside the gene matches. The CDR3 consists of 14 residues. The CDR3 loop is CASRPGGATYEQFF. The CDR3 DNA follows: TGCGCCAGCAGGCCGGGGGGGGCCACATATGAGCAGTTCTTC.

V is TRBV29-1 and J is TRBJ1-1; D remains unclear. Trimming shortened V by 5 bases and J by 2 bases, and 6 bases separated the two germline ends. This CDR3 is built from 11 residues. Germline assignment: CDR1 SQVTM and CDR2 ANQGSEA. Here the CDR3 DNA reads TGCAGCGTTCCCTCTAACACTGAAGCTTTCTTT. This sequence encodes CSVPSNTEAFF.

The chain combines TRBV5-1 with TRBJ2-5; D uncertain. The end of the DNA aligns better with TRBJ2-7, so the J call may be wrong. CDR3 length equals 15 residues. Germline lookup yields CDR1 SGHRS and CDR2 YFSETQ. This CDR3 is CASSLEARMGYEQYF. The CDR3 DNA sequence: TGCGCCAGCAGCTTGGAAGCCAGGATGGGTTACGAGCAGTACTTC.

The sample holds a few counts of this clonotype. The CDR3 reads CASSYSPELSSYNEQFF. The CDR3 DNA reads TGTGCCAGCAGTTACTCCCCGGAGCTTTCCTCCTACAATGAGCAGTTCTTC. The chain joins TRBV6-5 to TRBJ2-1; D remains ambiguous. This CDR3 is 17 amino acids long. Trimming stripped 0 bases from V and 0 bases from J, with 12 bases between. Germline V gene lookup returns CDR1 MNHEY and CDR2 SVGAGI.